This TCR beta chain is drawn from a study of cytomegalovirus exposure and HLA in healthy donors. The PCR had 60 Vbeta and 13 Jbeta primers. Libraries were prepared by immunoSEQ multiplex PCR; TCRdb keeps only in-frame clonotypes and omits some of them. The repertoire has 76,000 or so clones, about 69% of them found once; the top ten carry roughly a sixth. The CDR3 length is 13 residues. Germline CDR1 GTSNPN, CDR2 SVGIG (reference sequence). Trimming stripped 4 bases from V and 2 bases from J, with 11 bases between. This chain uses TRBV30 with TRBJ1-2, with D possibly matching TRBD1 (5 bases). The clonotype originates from a woman aged 35 to 49 in good health and CMV-seropositive. Sequencing used PBMCs. DNA of the CDR3: TGTGCCTGGAAAATCGGGGGAAACTATGGCTACACCTTC. Its protein is CAWKIGGNYGYTF.